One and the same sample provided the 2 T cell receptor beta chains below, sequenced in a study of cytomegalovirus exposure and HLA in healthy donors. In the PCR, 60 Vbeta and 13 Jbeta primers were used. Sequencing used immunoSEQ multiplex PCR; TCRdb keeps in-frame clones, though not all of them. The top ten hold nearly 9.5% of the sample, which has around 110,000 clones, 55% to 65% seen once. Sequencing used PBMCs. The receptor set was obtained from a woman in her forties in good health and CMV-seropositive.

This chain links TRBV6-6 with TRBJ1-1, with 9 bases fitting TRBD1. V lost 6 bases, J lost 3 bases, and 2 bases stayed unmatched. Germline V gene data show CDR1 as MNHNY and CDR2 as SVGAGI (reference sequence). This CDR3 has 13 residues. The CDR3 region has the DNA TGTGCCAGCAGCACAGGGGGCTACACTGAAGCTTTCTTT. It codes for CASSTGGYTEAFF.

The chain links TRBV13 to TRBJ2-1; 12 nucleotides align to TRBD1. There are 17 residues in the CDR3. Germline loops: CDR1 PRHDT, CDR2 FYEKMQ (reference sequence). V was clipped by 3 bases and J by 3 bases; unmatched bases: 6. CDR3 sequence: CASSFLGQGANYNEQFF. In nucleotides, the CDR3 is TGTGCCAGCAGCTTCCTGGGACAGGGGGCAAACTACAATGAGCAGTTCTTC.